This T cell receptor beta chain was found in a study of neurological immune-mediated disorders. Sample time point: longitudinal time-point 3. General study results and limits: Levels of TCR clonal expansion peaked in HTLV-1-associated myelopathy and reached their lowest in multiple sclerosis, under those of healthy controls.

5'RACE with 10-nucleotide random UMIs generated the cDNA. Whenever a sequencing run was performed, it yielded over 190 million TCR-beta sequences from 15-18 subjects. TCRdb used MiXCR to reprocess the 5' RACE reads, holding one entry per CDR3 protein. Of fewer than 110,000 distinct CDR3 sequences detected, 10% to 11% appear once; the ten largest clones hold about 3%. Only one count was recorded for this clonotype. Antigen specificity is unknown. One end of the junction varies from germline; a read error may be responsible. The sample taken for sequencing was PBMCs. The TCR sequence derives from a female donor with HTLV-1-associated myelopathy (HAM/TSP).

CDR3 nucleotides: TGCGCCAGCAGCTTGGAGAGCGTGGGACAGGGATTCACCGGGGAGCTGTCTTTT. Translation gives CASSLESVGQGFTGELSF. The V call is TRBV5-1, the J call TRBJ2-2; the match to TRBD1 covers 9 bases. This CDR3 comprises 18 residues. Germline loops: CDR1 SGHRS, CDR2 YFSETQ.